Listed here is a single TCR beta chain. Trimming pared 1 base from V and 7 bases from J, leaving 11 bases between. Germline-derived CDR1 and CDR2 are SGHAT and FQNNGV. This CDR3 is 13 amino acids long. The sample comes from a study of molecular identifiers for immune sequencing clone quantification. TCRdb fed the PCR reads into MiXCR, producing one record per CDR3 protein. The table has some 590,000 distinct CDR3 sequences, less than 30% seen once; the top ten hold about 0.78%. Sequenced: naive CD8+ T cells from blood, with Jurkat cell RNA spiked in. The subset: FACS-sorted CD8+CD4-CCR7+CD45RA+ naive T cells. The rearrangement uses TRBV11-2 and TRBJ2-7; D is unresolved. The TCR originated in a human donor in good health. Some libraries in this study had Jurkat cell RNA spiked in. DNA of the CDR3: TGTGCCAGCAGCTTAGGGGCCGCCTTAGAGCAGTACTTC. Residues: CASSLGAALEQYF.